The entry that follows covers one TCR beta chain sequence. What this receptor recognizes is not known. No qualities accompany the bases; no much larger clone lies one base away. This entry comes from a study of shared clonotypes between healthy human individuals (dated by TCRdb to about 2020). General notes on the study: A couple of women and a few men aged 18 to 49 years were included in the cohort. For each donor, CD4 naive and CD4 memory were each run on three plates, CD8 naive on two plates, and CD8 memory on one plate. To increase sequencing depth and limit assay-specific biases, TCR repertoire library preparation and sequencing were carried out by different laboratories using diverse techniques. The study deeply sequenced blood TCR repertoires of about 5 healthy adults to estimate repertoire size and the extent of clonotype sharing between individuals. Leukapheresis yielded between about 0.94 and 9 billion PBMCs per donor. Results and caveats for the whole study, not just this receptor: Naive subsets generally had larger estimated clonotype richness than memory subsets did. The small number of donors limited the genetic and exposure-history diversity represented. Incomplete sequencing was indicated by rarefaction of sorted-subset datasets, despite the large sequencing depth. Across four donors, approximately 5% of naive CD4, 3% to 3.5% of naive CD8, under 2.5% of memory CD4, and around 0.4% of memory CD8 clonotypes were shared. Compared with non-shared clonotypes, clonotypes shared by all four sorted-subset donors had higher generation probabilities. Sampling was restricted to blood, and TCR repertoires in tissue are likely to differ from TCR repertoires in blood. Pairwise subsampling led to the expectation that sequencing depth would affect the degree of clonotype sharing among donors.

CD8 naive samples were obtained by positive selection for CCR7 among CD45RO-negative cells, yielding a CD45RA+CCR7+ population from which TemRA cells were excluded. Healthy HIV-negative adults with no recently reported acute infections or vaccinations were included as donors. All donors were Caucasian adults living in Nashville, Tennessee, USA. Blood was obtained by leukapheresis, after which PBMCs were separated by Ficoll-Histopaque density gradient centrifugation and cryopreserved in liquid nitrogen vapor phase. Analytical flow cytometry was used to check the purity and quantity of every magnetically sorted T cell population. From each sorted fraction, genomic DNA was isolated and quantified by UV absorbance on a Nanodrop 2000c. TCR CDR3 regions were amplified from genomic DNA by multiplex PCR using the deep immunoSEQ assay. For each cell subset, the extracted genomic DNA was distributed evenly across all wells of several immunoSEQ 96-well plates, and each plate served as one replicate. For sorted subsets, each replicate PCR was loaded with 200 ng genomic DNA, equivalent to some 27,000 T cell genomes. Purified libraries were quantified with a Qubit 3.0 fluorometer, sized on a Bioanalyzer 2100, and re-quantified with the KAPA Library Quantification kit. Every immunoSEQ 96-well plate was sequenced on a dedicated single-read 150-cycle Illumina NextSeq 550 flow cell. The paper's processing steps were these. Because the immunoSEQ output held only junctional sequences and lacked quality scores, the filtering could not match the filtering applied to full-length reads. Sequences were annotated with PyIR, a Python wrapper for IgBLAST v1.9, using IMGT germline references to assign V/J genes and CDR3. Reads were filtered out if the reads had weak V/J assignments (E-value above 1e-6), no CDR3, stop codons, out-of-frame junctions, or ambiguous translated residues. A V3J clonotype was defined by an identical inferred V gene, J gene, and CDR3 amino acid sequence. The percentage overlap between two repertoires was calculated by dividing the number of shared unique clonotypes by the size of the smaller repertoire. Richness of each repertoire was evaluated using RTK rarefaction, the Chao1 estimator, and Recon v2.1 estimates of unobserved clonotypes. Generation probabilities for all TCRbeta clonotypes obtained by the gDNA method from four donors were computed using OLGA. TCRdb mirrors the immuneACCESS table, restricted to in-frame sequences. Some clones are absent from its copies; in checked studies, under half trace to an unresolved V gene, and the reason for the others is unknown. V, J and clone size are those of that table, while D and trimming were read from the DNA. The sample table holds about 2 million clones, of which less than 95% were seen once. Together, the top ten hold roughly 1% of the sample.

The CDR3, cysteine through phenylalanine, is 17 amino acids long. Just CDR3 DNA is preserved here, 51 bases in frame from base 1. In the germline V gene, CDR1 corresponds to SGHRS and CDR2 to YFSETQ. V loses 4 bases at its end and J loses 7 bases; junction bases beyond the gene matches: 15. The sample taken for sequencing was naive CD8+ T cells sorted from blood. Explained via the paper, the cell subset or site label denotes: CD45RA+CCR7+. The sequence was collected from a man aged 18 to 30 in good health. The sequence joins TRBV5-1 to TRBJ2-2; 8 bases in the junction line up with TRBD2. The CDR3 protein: CASSTSLAVEVDGELFF. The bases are TGCGCCAGCAGCACCTCACTAGCGGTTGAGGTCGACGGGGAGCTGTTTTTT.